Listed below are T cell receptor beta chains from one sample, sequenced in a study of blood T cell repertoires in COVID-19. Repertoires were generated with immunoSEQ multiplex PCR, while TCRdb's copy carries only in-frame clones and drops some. The sample carries about 360,000 clones, roughly 86% recorded once. The sample taken for sequencing was PBMCs or T cells enriched from blood (not recorded which). The receptors were sampled from a man aged 40-55 years in a cohort exposed to, infected with or recovered from COVID-19 (not recorded which). CDR3s include the opening cysteine and the closing phenylalanine or tryptophan. A D gene is named only where the DNA matches it firmly. A row's size may be missing; if present it is once, few, many or a size class.

-	TRBD2	TRBV27	TRBJ2-2	TGTGCCAGCAGTTTCGGCCGCGGGAGTGTCTCGTACACCGGGGAGCTGTTTTTT	CASSFGRGSVSYTGELFF
-	-	TRBV5-1	TRBJ2-3	TGCGCCAGCAGCTTGAATCAGGTCACAGATACGCAGTATTTT	CASSLNQVTDTQYF
few	TRBD2	TRBV19	TRBJ2-1	TGTGCCAGTAGTATAACAGCGGGAGACTTCTACAATGAGCAGTTCTTC	CASSITAGDFYNEQFF
few	TRBD2	TRBV5-5	TRBJ2-5	TGTGCCAGCAGCTTGGAAGGACTAGCGGTGGAGACCCAGTACTTC	CASSLEGLAVETQYF
-	-	TRBV18	TRBJ1-1	TGTGCCAGCTCACTTCAGCGCATGAACACTGAAGCTTTCTTT	CASSLQRMNTEAFF
-	TRBD2	TRBV27	TRBJ2-7	TGTGCCAGCAGGGGACTAGCGGGATTGATCTCCTACGAGCAGTACTTC	CASRGLAGLISYEQYF
-	-	TRBV15	TRBJ2-5	TGTGCCACCAGCAACCTAGGCGGGTCGCGGGAGACCCAGTACTTC	CATSNLGGSRETQYF
-	TRBD1	TRBV10-2	TRBJ1-3	TGCGCCAGCAGAACAGGGGGCCTAAACACCATATATTTT	CASRTGGLNTIYF
-	-	TRBV7-9	TRBJ2-2	TGTGCCAGCAGCTTATTGTTCGTGTCCGGGGAGCTGTTTTTT	CASSLLFVSGELFF
-	-	TRBV30	TRBJ2-5	TGTGCCTGGAGTTCGGGCCTAGCCCGGGAGACCCAGTACTTC	CAWSSGLARETQYF
-	TRBD1	TRBV15	TRBJ2-7	TGTGCCACCAGCAGAGATCCGGGACAGGGGGCGCGGGAGCAGTACTTC	CATSRDPGQGAREQYF
-	-	TRBV7-8	TRBJ1-6	TGTGCCAGCAGCCCCTGGGCCCTCCATTCGAGCTCCTATAATTCACCCCTCCACTTT	CASSPWALHSSSYNSPLHF
-	TRBD2	TRBV9	TRBJ2-7	TGTGCCAGCAGCGCCGCTCCCACCGGGACTAGTTCCTACGAGCAGTACTTC	CASSAAPTGTSSYEQYF
-	-	TRBV28	TRBJ2-7	TGTGCCAGCAGTTCTCACTCGCGAATATATCAGTACTTC	CASSSHSRIYQYF